This entry concerns a single T cell receptor (beta chain). The antigen is undetermined. The study made its TCR cDNA through 5'RACE template switching. That step introduced a universal primer site along with UMIs. TCRdb passed the 5' RACE reads through MiXCR, listing each CDR3 protein once. The sample carries approximately 340,000 distinct CDR3 sequences, 8.7% recorded once. The data were obtained in a study of T cells after yellow fever vaccination. Study-level points and caveats: Booster samples showed a return of most primary-vaccination clones (roughly 96% CD4, 88% CD8). The study found a weaker secondary response that peaked faster, day 5 versus 15.

With 0 bases clipped from V and 0 bases from J, the junction kept 4 bases outside the gene matches. Germline loops: CDR1 SGHRS, CDR2 YFSETQ. The CDR3 spans 17 residues. Material: PBMCs, obtained on the day of the first yellow fever vaccination. This receptor was obtained from a man younger than 30 who received the YFV17D yellow fever vaccine. The chain has TRBV5-1 and TRBJ1-3; TRBD1 matches 9 bases. This CDR3 is CASSLEGTGSSGNTIYF. The CDR3 DNA reads as TGCGCCAGCAGCTTGGAAGGGACAGGGAGCTCTGGAAACACCATATATTTT.